This TCR beta chain was retrieved from a study of T cell changes during pregnancy in multiple sclerosis. TCRdb's table, derived via immunoSEQ multiplex PCR, lists solely in-frame clones and lacks some. The data contain approximately 40,000 clones, 88% of them seen just once; the ten biggest clones take up less than 1.5%. Germline V gene data show CDR1 as SEHNR and CDR2 as FQNEAQ (reference sequence). J gave up 6 bases and V 3 bases, and 5 bases lay outside the gene matches. The CDR3 has 15 amino acids. This chain links TRBV7-9 with TRBJ2-1, with TRBD1 matching over 10 bases. Sequenced here: CD4+ T cells from peripheral blood mononuclear cells, sampled in the second trimester of pregnancy. This TCR came from a female donor with multiple sclerosis, enrolled in a pregnancy study. CDR3 nucleotides: TGTGCCAGCAGCTTGGACGGGACAGGGGCCAATGAGCAGTTCTTC. Its protein is CASSLDGTGANEQFF. The complete variable domain, with remaining parts taken from reference TRBV7-9 and TRBJ2-1, reads DTGVSQNPRHKITKRGQNVTFRCDPISEHNRLYWYRQTLGQGPEFLTYFQNEAQLEKSRLLSDRFSAERPKGSFSTLEIQRTEQGDSAMYLCASSLDGTGANEQFFGPGTRLTVL.